The rows below give T cell receptor beta chains drawn from one sample of a study of shared clonotypes between healthy human individuals. Measured with immunoSEQ multiplex PCR; TCRdb has only the in-frame clones, and not every one. The sample contains about 700,000 clones, around 90% of which appear only once. Sequenced sample: naive CD8+ T cells sorted from blood. These receptors all stem from a man aged 25-45 years in good health. Both conserved end residues are part of each CDR3. The D gene is left open where the match is weak. Clone size is shown for a subset of rows, as once, few, many or a class of expanded clone.

TRBJ2-3	NA	NA	TRBV15	CATSKGLTDTQYF	TGTGCCACCAGCAAAGGGCTTACAGATACGCAGTATTTT
TRBJ2-5	TRBD1	few	TRBV13	CASSSQGARGSASMETQYF	TGTGCCAGCAGCTCTCAGGGGGCTCGGGGTAGCGCGAGTATGGAGACCCAGTACTTC
TRBJ2-7	TRBD1	NA	TRBV28	CASSSHSGQGAYEQYF	TGTGCCAGCAGTTCGCATTCGGGACAGGGCGCCTACGAGCAGTACTTC
TRBJ2-5	NA	NA	TRBV28	CASGPTRHDQETQYF	TGTGCCAGCGGTCCGACGCGACACGACCAAGAGACCCAGTACTTC
TRBJ2-7	TRBD1	NA	TRBV27	CASSLTGIEQYF	TGTGCCAGCAGTCTGACAGGGATCGAGCAGTACTTC
TRBJ2-7	NA	NA	TRBV9	CASSLGEEGSYEQYF	TGTGCCAGCAGCTTGGGGGAGGAGGGCTCCTACGAGCAGTACTTC
TRBJ1-1	NA	once	TRBV29-1	CSVEGVWGTNTEAFF	TGCAGCGTTGAAGGGGTGTGGGGGACGAACACTGAAGCTTTCTTT
TRBJ2-2	TRBD1	NA	TRBV5-8	CASSLPGQGNGELFF	TGTGCCAGCAGCTTACCCGGACAGGGGAACGGGGAGCTGTTTTTT
TRBJ2-1	TRBD2	once	TRBV9	CASSSPAGAIYNEQFF	TGTGCCAGCAGCTCCCCAGCGGGAGCGATATACAATGAGCAGTTCTTC
TRBJ2-7	NA	NA	TRBV13	CASSLVAGSHEQYF	TGTGCCAGCAGCTTAGTGGCAGGGTCCCACGAGCAGTACTTC
TRBJ2-2	TRBD1	NA	TRBV5-6	CASSLDGGTGVTGELFF	TGTGCCAGCAGCTTGGATGGCGGCACAGGGGTGACCGGGGAGCTGTTTTTT
TRBJ2-1	TRBD1	NA	TRBV19	CASTLQGLWDEQFF	TGTGCCAGTACCTTACAGGGGCTCTGGGATGAGCAGTTCTTC
TRBJ2-7	NA	NA	TRBV28	CASNGGYEQYF	TGTGCCAGCAATGGCGGCTACGAGCAGTACTTC
TRBJ2-5	TRBD2	NA	TRBV10-3	CATKFGTSGRGETQYF	TGTGCCACGAAATTTGGGACTAGCGGGAGAGGAGAGACCCAGTACTTC
TRBJ1-1	NA	NA	TRBV5-6	CASSLARYRTEAFF	TGTGCCAGCAGCTTGGCCCGCTATCGGACTGAAGCTTTCTTT
TRBJ1-5	NA	NA	TRBV28	CASSPLGGANQPQHF	TGTGCCAGCAGTCCCCTGGGCGGCGCAAATCAGCCCCAGCATTTT
TRBJ2-5	NA	NA	TRBV11-2	CASSSWDTQETQYF	TGTGCCAGCAGCTCGTGGGACACCCAAGAGACCCAGTACTTC
TRBJ2-1	NA	NA	TRBV7-2	CASSLGAPGSGVNEQFF	TGTGCCAGCAGCTTAGGCGCGCCGGGATCAGGAGTGAATGAGCAGTTCTTC
TRBJ2-1	NA	NA	TRBV7-6	CASSFPPYNEQFF	TGTGCCAGCAGTTTCCCCCCCTACAATGAGCAGTTCTTC
TRBJ1-1	NA	NA	TRBV25-1	CASSEYLDRNTEAFF	TGTGCCAGCAGTGAATATTTGGACAGGAACACTGAAGCTTTCTTT
TRBJ1-5	TRBD1	NA	TRBV6-5	CASSSKTGKGNQPQHF	TGTGCCAGCAGTTCCAAGACAGGGAAGGGCAATCAGCCCCAGCATTTT
TRBJ2-3	NA	NA	TRBV27	CASSLRGDTQYF	TGTGCCAGCAGTTTGAGGGGGGATACGCAGTATTTT
TRBJ1-5	NA	NA	TRBV13	CASGVRGSNQPQHF	TGTGCCAGCGGAGTGAGGGGAAGCAATCAGCCCCAGCATTTT
TRBJ2-3	NA	NA	TRBV27	CASSLRFTDTQYF	TGTGCCAGCAGTTTACGGTTTACAGATACGCAGTATTTT
TRBJ2-3	NA	once	TRBV9	CASSVDGGTDTQYF	TGTGCCAGCAGCGTAGACGGTGGCACAGATACGCAGTATTTT
TRBJ2-7	NA	NA	TRBV29-1	CSVEAGTETYEQYF	TGCAGCGTTGAAGCCGGGACCGAAACCTACGAGCAGTACTTC
TRBJ2-7	TRBD1	NA	TRBV7-9	CASSLARTGELEQYF	TGTGCCAGCAGCTTAGCGCGGACAGGGGAGCTCGAGCAGTACTTC
TRBJ1-1	NA	NA	TRBV29-1	CSVDGMNTEAFF	TGCAGCGTTGATGGGATGAACACTGAAGCTTTCTTT
TRBJ2-3	NA	NA	TRBV10-3	CAITGSEGLTDTQYF	TGTGCCATCACCGGGTCCGAGGGGCTCACAGATACGCAGTATTTT
TRBJ2-1	NA	NA	TRBV19	CASSIRATIEVHNEQFF	TGTGCCAGTAGTATTCGCGCGACGATAGAGGTGCACAATGAGCAGTTCTTC